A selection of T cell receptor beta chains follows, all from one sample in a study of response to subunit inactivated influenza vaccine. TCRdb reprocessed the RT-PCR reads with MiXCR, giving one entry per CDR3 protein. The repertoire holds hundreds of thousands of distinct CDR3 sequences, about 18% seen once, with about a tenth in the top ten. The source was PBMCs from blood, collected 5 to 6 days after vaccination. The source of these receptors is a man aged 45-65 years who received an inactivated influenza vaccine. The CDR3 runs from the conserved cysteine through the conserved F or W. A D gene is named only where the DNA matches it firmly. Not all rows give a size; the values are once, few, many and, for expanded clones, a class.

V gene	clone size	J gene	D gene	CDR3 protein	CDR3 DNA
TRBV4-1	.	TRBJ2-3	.	CASSQVFGGQDTQYF	TGCGCCAGCAGCCAAGTCTTCGGGGGTCAGGATACGCAGTATTTT
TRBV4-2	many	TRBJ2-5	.	CASSGTPGGTQYF	TGTGCCAGCAGCGGGACACCTGGGGGGACCCAGTACTTC
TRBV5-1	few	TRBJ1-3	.	CASSLVGSENTIYF	TGCGCCAGCAGCTTGGTGGGTTCCGAAAACACCATATATTTT
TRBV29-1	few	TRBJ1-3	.	CSVWSGNTIYF	TGCAGCGTTTGGTCTGGAAACACCATATATTTT
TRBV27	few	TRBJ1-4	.	CASSLSIGGSNEKLFF	TGTGCCAGCAGTTTAAGTATCGGGGGTAGTAATGAAAAACTGTTTTTT
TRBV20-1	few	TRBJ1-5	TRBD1	CSAMGQGGYRDQPQHF	TGCAGTGCTATGGGACAGGGAGGTTACAGGGATCAGCCCCAGCATTTT
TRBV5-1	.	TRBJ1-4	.	CASSLDGRRGEKLFF	TGCGCCAGCAGCTTGGATGGCAGGAGAGGAGAAAAACTGTTTTTT
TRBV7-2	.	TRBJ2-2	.	CASSSDWSPNTGELFF	TGTGCCAGCAGCTCCGACTGGTCCCCGAACACCGGGGAGCTGTTTTTT
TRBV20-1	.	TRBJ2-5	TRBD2	CSAKLDRGGARETQYF	TGCAGTGCTAAATTGGATCGGGGGGGGGCCCGGGAGACCCAGTACTTC
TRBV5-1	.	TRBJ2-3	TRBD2	CASSWGTSGSTDTQYF	TGCGCCAGCAGCTGGGGGACTAGCGGATCCACAGATACGCAGTATTTT
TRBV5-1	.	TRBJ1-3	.	CASSLQWTASGNTIYF	TGCGCCAGCAGCTTGCAGTGGACAGCCTCTGGAAACACCATATATTTT
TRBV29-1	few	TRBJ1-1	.	CSAITQPNTEAFF	TGCAGCGCTATCACACAACCGAACACTGAAGCTTTCTTT
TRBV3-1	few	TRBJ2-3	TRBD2	CASSRLAGRDTQYF	TGTGCCAGCAGCCGACTAGCGGGGAGAGATACGCAGTATTTT
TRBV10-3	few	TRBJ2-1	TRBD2	CATTGTSYNEQFF	TGTGCCACGACCGGGACTAGTTACAATGAGCAGTTCTTC
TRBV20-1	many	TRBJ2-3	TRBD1	CSARVRTGNTDTQYF	TGCAGTGCTAGAGTGAGGACAGGTAACACAGATACGCAGTATTTT
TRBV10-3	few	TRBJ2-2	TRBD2	CAMSTSSGNTGELFF	TGTGCCATGAGTACCTCTAGCGGGAACACCGGGGAGCTGTTTTTT
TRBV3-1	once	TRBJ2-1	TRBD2	CASSHGDSGSYNEQFF	TGTGCCAGCAGCCACGGCGATAGCGGGTCCTACAATGAGCAGTTCTTC
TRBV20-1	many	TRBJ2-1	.	CSARDRWTTYNEQFF	TGCAGTGCTAGAGATAGATGGACTACCTACAATGAGCAGTTCTTC
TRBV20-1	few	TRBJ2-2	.	CSAGPGARTGELFF	TGCAGTGCTGGCCCCGGGGCACGGACCGGGGAGCTGTTTTTT
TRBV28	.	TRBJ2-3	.	CASRRQRDTQYF	TGTGCCAGCAGAAGGCAGAGAGATACGCAGTATTTT
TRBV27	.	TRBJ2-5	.	CASSSTGPRFATQYF	TGTGCCAGCAGTTCCACGGGACCCAGATTTGCGACCCAGTACTTC
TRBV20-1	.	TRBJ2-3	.	CSARSLGSTDTQYF	TGCAGTGCTAGGAGTCTGGGTAGCACAGATACGCAGTATTTT
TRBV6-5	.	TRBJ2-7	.	CASSSGLLSYEQYF	TGTGCCAGCAGTTCCGGGCTCCTTTCCTACGAGCAGTACTTC
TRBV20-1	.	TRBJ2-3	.	CSARAPVGPPKDTQYF	TGCAGTGCTAGAGCACCGGTTGGGCCCCCGAAAGATACGCAGTATTTT
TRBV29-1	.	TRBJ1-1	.	CSVPRGNTEAFF	TGCAGCGTCCCAAGGGGGAACACTGAAGCTTTCTTT
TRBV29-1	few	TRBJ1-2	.	CSVDGQYYGYTF	TGCAGCGTTGATGGGCAGTACTATGGCTACACCTTC